This passage covers 29 T cell receptor beta chains from one sample sequenced in a study of T cells in Graves' hyperthyroidism and ophthalmopathy (dated by TCRdb to the late 2010s). The library was produced with multiplex PCR. The data were produced on an Illumina HiSeq 2000. The TCR beta CDR3 regions were amplified from the RNA transcripts. The TCR CDR3 was subjected to a first round of RT-PCR using the HTBI primer set and the Qiagen OneStep RT-PCR kit. The raw public reads went through TCRdb reprocessing: fastp at Q25, MiXCR clone calling, in-frame beta chains kept. CDR3 protein sequences are deduplicated, and each keeps its most common genes and DNA. The sample has more than 300,000 distinct CDR3 sequences on record, about a sixth of them singletons. Roughly 35% of the sample belongs to the ten largest clones. The source material was blood. The receptors originated from a woman aged 25 to 39 with Graves' hyperthyroidism that later progressed to Graves' ophthalmopathy.

In this sample, this clonotype turned up many times. The chain is built from TRBV5-4 and TRBJ2-1; 14 bases are shared with TRBD2. The trim removed 4 bases at V and 5 bases at J, leaving 2 bases unmatched. The CDR3 is 15 residues long. Looked up from germline, CDR1 is SGHNT and CDR2 is YYREEE (reference sequence). The CDR3 spells CASSPGLAGDNEQFF. In DNA, the CDR3 is TGTGCCAGCAGCCCGGGACTAGCGGGAGACAATGAGCAGTTCTTC.

This clonotype occurred a few times. V and J are TRBV19 and TRBJ2-6; D gene ambiguous. Per germline, CDR1 LNHDA and CDR2 SQIVND (reference sequence). The CDR3 has 16 residues. The germline V and J ends were trimmed by 1 base and 2 bases, with 9 bases remaining between them. The CDR3 DNA sequence: TGTGCCAGTAGTATAGGTCCATGGGCTGGGGCCAACGTCCTGACTTTC. Its protein is CASSIGPWAGANVLTF.

This clonotype showed up many times. The junction shows a germline mismatch at one end, possibly a read error. V gene TRBV28 combines with J gene TRBJ2-7; no reliable D call. The CDR3 has 16 amino acids. Germline CDR1 is MDHEN and CDR2 is SYDVKM. The CDR3 here is CASSFVSGQNSYEQHF. CDR3 in DNA: TGTGCCAGCAGTTTTGTATCAGGTCAAAACTCCTACGAGCAGCACTTC.

The table lists this clonotype with many counts. J is TRBJ1-2 and V is TRBV20-1, with D maybe TRBD1 (5 bases). Deletions cut 5 bases from V and 8 bases from J, with 18 bases between. CDR3 length: 13 residues. Germline V gene data show CDR1 as DFQATT and CDR2 as SNEGSKA (reference sequence). CDR3 DNA: TGCAGTGCTGTCCCGGGACCTGCCTACGGCTACACCTTC. Translating gives CSAVPGPAYGYTF.

This clonotype occurred many times. The rearrangement links TRBV10-3 to TRBJ1-2, with 9 bases identical to TRBD1. Trimming took 6 bases from V and 2 from J; bases not matched to a gene: 10. Germline V lookup: CDR1 ENHRY, CDR2 SYGVKD. The CDR3 has 16 amino acids. For the CDR3, the DNA is TGTGCCATCAGCGTTAGTGGACAGGGGAGCAACTATGGCTACACCTTC. This sequence encodes CAISVSGQGSNYGYTF.

The DNA of the CDR3 is TGTGCCACCAGCACTACACAGGTTACAATTACAGATACGCAGTATTTT. The encoded protein is CATSTTQVTITDTQYF. This chain joins TRBV15 and TRBJ2-3; D is possibly TRBD1 (5 bases). This CDR3 has 16 amino acids. Germline values: CDR1 LNHNV, CDR2 YYDKDF (reference sequence). With 4 bases removed from V and 3 bases from J, the gap between germline ends came to 17 bases.

In this sample, this clonotype turned up many times. The chain uses TRBV12-3 or TRBV12-4 and TRBJ1-1, with 7 bases fitting TRBD1. This CDR3 region has 14 residues. V lost 5 bases to trimming and J lost 1 base; unmatched junction nucleotides: 4. The CDR3 loop is CASSQRQGNTEAFF. CDR3 sequence (DNA): TGTGCCAGCAGTCAACGACAGGGGAACACTGAAGCTTTCTTT.

This clonotype came up many times. The chain combines TRBV28 with TRBJ1-5; no clear D. V was trimmed by 8 bases and J by 1 base, leaving 15 bases between them. Germline V gene data show CDR1 as MDHEN and CDR2 as SYDVKM. The CDR3 sequence is 15 residues long. DNA for the CDR3: TGTGCCAGCGGTGAGGGTAAAGTCAGCAATCAGCCCCAGCATTTT. This gives the protein CASGEGKVSNQPQHF.

This clonotype was found many times. This chain connects TRBV6-1 to TRBJ2-1, with 10 positions matching TRBD1. Germline assignment: CDR1 MNHNS and CDR2 SASEGT. After removal of 2 bases from V and 8 bases from J, the junction contained 12 bases not matched to a gene. This CDR3 comprises 17 residues. The CDR3 region has the DNA TGTGCCAGCAGTGAAAGGGCTTTTGGGACAGGGGTACATGAGCAGTTCTTC. Translation gives CASSERAFGTGVHEQFF.

This clonotype has only a few counts. This may be a read error, as it is one base from a much larger clone. The chain employs TRBV7-7 and TRBJ2-2; D possibly corresponds to TRBD1 (5 bases). V was shortened by 5 bases and J by 0 bases, with 10 bases between the two germline ends. This CDR3 region has 15 residues. Germline CDR1 and CDR2: SSHAT and FNYEAQ (reference sequence). In DNA, the CDR3 is TGTGCCAGCAGCCCCGTGACAGCGAACACCGGGGAGCTGTTTTTT. Protein: CASSPVTANTGELFF.

This clonotype was recorded at least ten times. The genes are TRBV7-6 and TRBJ2-7; D may be TRBD2 (6 bases). V lost 6 bases and J lost 3, with 21 bases in between. Germline V gene data show CDR1 as SGHVS and CDR2 as FNYEAQ. The CDR3 loop spans 16 amino acids. Here the CDR3 reads CASSSSVGSEGYEQYF. CDR3 sequence (DNA): TGTGCCAGCAGTTCTTCCGTGGGTTCGGAGGGCTACGAGCAGTACTTC. The full variable domain, completed using reference TRBV7-6 and TRBJ2-7, is GAGVSQSPRYKVTKRGQDVALRCDPISGHVSLYWYRQALGQGPEFLTYFNYEAQQDKSGLPNDRFSAERPEGSISTLTIQRTEQRDSAMYRCASSSSVGSEGYEQYFGPGTRLTVT.

The sample holds a few counts of this clonotype. The genes are TRBV20-1 and TRBJ2-3, with D tentatively TRBD2 (6 bases). With 0 bases removed from V and 4 bases from J, the gap between germline ends came to 17 bases. CDR3 length: 16 amino acids. CDR1 is DFQATT, CDR2 SNEGSKA, per germline (reference sequence). CDR3 sequence reads: CSARDRGRSQPDTQYF. In nucleotides, the CDR3 is TGCAGTGCTAGAGATCGGGGGAGGTCCCAACCAGATACGCAGTATTTT.

This clonotype has a handful of counts. The chain joins TRBV6-1 to TRBJ2-5; D not resolved. This CDR3 is built from 11 residues. V was clipped by 7 bases and J by 5 bases, with 8 bases between them. CDR1 and CDR2 (germline): MNHNS, SASEGT. The CDR3 coding sequence is TGTGCCAGCATGATCGGGGAGACCCAGTACTTC. Its translation is CASMIGETQYF.

Many counts were recorded for this clonotype. The chain joins TRBV19 to TRBJ2-6; D might be TRBD1 (5 bases). The CDR3 has 16 amino acids. V lost 4 bases to trimming and J lost 2 bases, with 12 bases between them. Germline CDR1 is LNHDA and CDR2 is SQIVND (reference sequence). CDR3 in amino acids: CASSKAGFPGANVLTF. The CDR3 nucleotides read TGTGCCAGTAGTAAAGCAGGGTTTCCTGGGGCCAACGTCCTGACTTTC.

The rearrangement uses TRBV15 and TRBJ2-1; a possible D gene is TRBD2 (6 bases). The V end lost 0 bases, the J end lost 6 bases, and 15 bases lay between the germline ends. CDR1 is LNHNV, CDR2 YYDKDF, per germline (reference sequence). This CDR3 has 16 residues. CDR3 sequence: CATSRDANSGGNEQFF. Written as DNA, the CDR3 is TGTGCCACCAGCAGAGACGCGAATAGCGGAGGCAATGAGCAGTTCTTC.

In its sample, this clonotype was seen many times. The V gene is TRBV9, the J gene TRBJ1-2; D is ambiguous. The CDR3 contains 15 residues. CDR1 SGDLS and CDR2 YYNGEE come from the germline V gene. Trimming removed 4 bases from V and 3 bases from J, with 16 bases in between. The CDR3 nucleotides are TGTGCCAGCAGCTACCTCGTGAGTCCGGACTATGGCTACACCTTC. Amino acids: CASSYLVSPDYGYTF.

This clonotype was picked up many times. V gene TRBV2 combines with J gene TRBJ1-5; the match to TRBD1 covers 10 bases. V shed 4 bases, J shed 0 bases, and the junction held 9 bases outside the gene matches. Germline CDR1 reads SNHLY; CDR2 reads FYNNEI. There are 18 residues in the CDR3. CDR3 region: CASSAGTGEDYSNQPQHF. The DNA for the CDR3 is TGTGCCAGCAGTGCTGGGACAGGGGAGGATTATAGCAATCAGCCCCAGCATTTT.

To note about this clonotype: Just one base apart from a much larger clone, this may be a read error. The V and J genes are TRBV10-3 and TRBJ2-7; D not certain. The CDR3 has 13 amino acids. V was trimmed by 2 bases and J by 0 bases, leaving 5 bases between them. Germline V gives CDR1 ENHRY, CDR2 SYGVKD. The CDR3 protein is CAISELNSYEQYF. The DNA for the CDR3 is TGTGCCATCAGTGAGCTGAACTCCTACGAGCAGTACTTC.

Worth noting for this clonotype: This may stem from a read error, because a much larger clone lies one nucleotide away. J is TRBJ2-3 and V is TRBV12-3 or TRBV12-4, with 10 nucleotides matching TRBD2. The CDR3 sequence is 19 residues long. The CDR3 protein is CASGFFHGLAGASTDTQYF. The CDR3 DNA reads as TGTGCCAGCGGTTTCTTCCACGGGCTAGCGGGAGCTAGCACAGATACGCAGTATTTT.

This clonotype was counted many times. This sequence joins TRBV28 and TRBJ1-1; TRBD1 might be the D (5 bases). V lost 7 bases and J 8 bases, leaving 11 bases between the germline ends. This CDR3 has 11 amino acids. Germline V gives CDR1 MDHEN, CDR2 SYDVKM. CDR3 nucleotides: TGTGCCAGCAAGAGACAGATAGAAGCTTTCTTT. It codes for CASKRQIEAFF.

There are many counts of this clonotype. The V and J genes are TRBV28 and TRBJ1-1; 7 bases align to TRBD1. The germline gives CDR1 MDHEN, CDR2 SYDVKM. V was pared by 7 bases and J by 0 bases, with 14 bases of the junction left unmatched. CDR3 length equals 17 residues. In nucleotides, the CDR3 is TGTGCCAGCACGGATGTGGGAGGGGGCGGTATGAACACTGAAGCTTTCTTT. The encoded protein is CASTDVGGGGMNTEAFF.

The chain is built from TRBV29-1 and TRBJ1-3; 8 bases agree with TRBD1. CDR1 and CDR2 from the germline V gene are SQVTM and ANQGSEA. The CDR3 has 17 residues. Trimming at V came to 6 bases and at J to 4 bases, leaving 17 bases not matched to a gene. CDR3 region: CSVAGTGESLWGNTIYF. CDR3 nucleotide sequence: TGCAGCGTAGCCGGGACAGGAGAATCCCTTTGGGGAAACACCATATATTTT.

The chain combines TRBV11-2 with TRBJ1-1; D is ambiguous. CDR1 and CDR2 (germline): SGHAT, FQNNGV. The CDR3 is 15 residues long. V was clipped by 1 base and J by 0 bases, with 9 bases between them. CDR3 nucleotide sequence: TGTGCCAGCAGCTTAGCCGGAGATTTGAACACTGAAGCTTTCTTT. Protein sequence: CASSLAGDLNTEAFF.

This clonotype was seen a handful of times. The chain employs TRBV4-1 and TRBJ2-2, with 7 nucleotides matching TRBD2. CDR1 and CDR2 (germline): MGHRA, YSYEKL. The CDR3 consists of 15 residues. V trimming: 3 bases; J trimming: 7 bases; junction bases outside the gene matches: 8. CDR3 DNA sequence: TGCGCCAGCAGCCACCTGGCGGGAGATGGCGGGGAGCTGTTTTTT. Translating gives CASSHLAGDGGELFF.

This clonotype was picked up a small number of times. This chain connects TRBV7-2 to TRBJ2-6, with D unclear. The V end lost 5 bases, the J end lost 0 bases, and 14 bases lay between the germline ends. Per germline, CDR1 SGHTA and CDR2 FQGNSA. This CDR3 comprises 17 residues. The CDR3 loop reads CASSPRGRSSGANVLTF. The CDR3 nucleotides read TGTGCCAGCAGCCCACGTGGTAGAAGCTCTGGGGCCAACGTCCTGACTTTC.

The CDR3 sequence is CAWSPGLAGVETQYF. In DNA form, the CDR3 reads TGTGCCTGGAGTCCCGGACTAGCGGGAGTTGAGACCCAGTACTTC. The chain is built from TRBV30 and TRBJ2-5, with 13 bases aligning to TRBD2. Germline lookup yields CDR1 GTSNPN and CDR2 SVGIG (reference sequence). The CDR3 has 15 amino acids. V lost 2 bases, J lost 5 bases, and 5 bases stayed unmatched. Full variable domain (outside the CDR3, taken from reference TRBV30 and TRBJ2-5): SQTIHQWPATLVQPVGSPLSLECTVEGTSNPNLYWYRQAAGRGLQLLFYSVGIGQISSEVPQNLSASRPQDRQFILSSKKLLLSDSGFYLCAWSPGLAGVETQYFGPGTRLLVL.

The chain combines TRBV11-2 with TRBJ2-7; TRBD2 agrees at 7 bases. From germline, CDR1 is SGHAT and CDR2 FQNNGV. CDR3 length: 15 amino acids. V shed 4 bases and J 6 bases; nucleotides not matched to a gene: 12. DNA of the CDR3: TGTGCCAGCAGCTGGGACCGGGACTACGACCCCGAGCAGTACTTC. Translating it yields CASSWDRDYDPEQYF.

There are many counts of this clonotype. The chain employs TRBV20-1 and TRBJ2-3; 9 nucleotides match TRBD2. Germline V gives CDR1 DFQATT, CDR2 SNEGSKA (reference sequence). J lost 0 bases, V lost 5 bases, and 3 bases had no gene match. CDR3 length equals 14 residues. The CDR3 spells CSALSGGSTDTQYF. For the CDR3, the DNA is TGCAGTGCTCTTAGCGGGGGAAGCACAGATACGCAGTATTTT.

The chain uses TRBV5-1 and TRBJ2-7; TRBD1 is a possible D gene (5 bases). Germline V gene lookup returns CDR1 SGHRS and CDR2 YFSETQ. Trimming stripped 4 bases from V and 0 bases from J, with 11 bases between. This CDR3 has 14 residues. CDR3 DNA sequence: TGCGCCAGCAGCAGGGTAGGGGCCTCCTACGAGCAGTACTTC. Amino acid sequence: CASSRVGASYEQYF.